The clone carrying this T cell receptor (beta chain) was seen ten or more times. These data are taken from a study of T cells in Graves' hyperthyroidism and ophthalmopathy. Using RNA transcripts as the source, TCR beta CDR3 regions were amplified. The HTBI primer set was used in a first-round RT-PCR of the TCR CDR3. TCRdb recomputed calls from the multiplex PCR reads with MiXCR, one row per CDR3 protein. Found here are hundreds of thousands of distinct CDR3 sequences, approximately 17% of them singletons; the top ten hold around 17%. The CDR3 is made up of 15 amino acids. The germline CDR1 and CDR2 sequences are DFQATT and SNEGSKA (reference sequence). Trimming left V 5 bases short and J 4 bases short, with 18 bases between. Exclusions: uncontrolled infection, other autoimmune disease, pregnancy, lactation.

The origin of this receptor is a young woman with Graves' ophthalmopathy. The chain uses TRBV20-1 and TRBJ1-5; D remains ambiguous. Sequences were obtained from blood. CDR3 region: CSAAGLGDGNQPQHF. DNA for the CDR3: TGCAGTGCTGCCGGTCTGGGAGATGGAAATCAGCCCCAGCATTTT.